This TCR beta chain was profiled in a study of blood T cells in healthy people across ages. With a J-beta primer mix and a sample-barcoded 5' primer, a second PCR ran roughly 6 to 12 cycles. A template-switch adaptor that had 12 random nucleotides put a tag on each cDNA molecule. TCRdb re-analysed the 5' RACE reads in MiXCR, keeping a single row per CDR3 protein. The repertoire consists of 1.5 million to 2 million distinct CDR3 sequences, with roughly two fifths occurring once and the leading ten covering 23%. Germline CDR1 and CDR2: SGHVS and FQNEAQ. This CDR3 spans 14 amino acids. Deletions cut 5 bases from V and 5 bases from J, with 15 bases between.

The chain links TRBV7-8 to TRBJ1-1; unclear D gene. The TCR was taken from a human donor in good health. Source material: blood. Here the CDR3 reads CASSPQLRETEAFF. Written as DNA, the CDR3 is TGTGCCAGCAGCCCACAGCTACGGGAGACTGAAGCTTTCTTT.